This T cell receptor beta chain originates from a study of blood T cell repertoires in COVID-19. Study information: From T cells, B-cell-depleted T cells, or PBMCs came the material, which was cDNA or gDNA.

Germline loops: CDR1 LNHNV, CDR2 YYDKDF (reference sequence). The junction had 10 bases not matched to a gene; V was cut back by 1 base and J by 14 bases. The CDR3 is 13 amino acids. As handled by the study authors: The assay estimated nucleated cells by amplifying reference gene primers. Generated by immunoSEQ multiplex PCR, the TCRdb table keeps only in-frame clones and is missing some. The DNA was the basis for D and trimming; V, J and clone size are from that table. The repertoire includes a few hundred thousand clones, 80% to 90% of them detected once, and roughly 6.3% sits in the top ten. It was during active infection that Seattle patients were enrolled and then longitudinally followed.

What was sequenced was peripheral blood. The origin of this receptor is a woman aged 50 to 60 with COVID-19, enrolled during active disease. This chain links TRBV15 with TRBJ1-1, with 7 bases fitting TRBD1. The CDR3 DNA reads TGTGCCACCAGCAGAGGGGTAGACAGGGTGTTGTTCTTT. Protein: CATSRGVDRVLFF. The whole variable domain, remainder taken from reference TRBV15 and TRBJ1-1, is DAMVIQNPRYQVTQFGKPVTLSCSQTLNHNVMYWYQQKSSQAPKLLFHYYDKDFNNEADTPDNFQSRRPNTSFCFLDIRSPGLGDTAMYLCATSRGVDRVLFFGQGTRLTVV.